This note documents a single T cell receptor beta chain sequence. Its antigen remains unknown. The same CDR3 is also encoded by other DNA sequences in this sample. V gave up 2 bases and J gave up 4 bases, with 9 bases separating them. CDR1 SGHTA and CDR2 FQGNSA come from the germline V gene. This CDR3 contains 14 residues. This sample is drawn from a study of shared clonotypes between healthy human individuals. Study findings and constraints: Only blood was sampled; tissue repertoires likely differ.

For every subset, genomic DNA was evenly distributed across several immunoSEQ plates. TCRdb's table, derived via immunoSEQ multiplex PCR, lists solely in-frame clones and lacks some. The data show roughly 760,000 clones, around 72% seen once. Healthy and HIV-negative, the adult donors had no recent acute infections or vaccinations. In the CD4+ fraction, cells were divided into CD45RA+ naive and CD45RA-negative memory subsets. The clonotype was recovered from a woman aged 30 to 39 in good health. Material for sequencing was memory CD4+ T cells sorted from blood. This sample's subset: CD45RA-negative fraction. V and J are TRBV7-2 and TRBJ1-5; no reliable D call. For the CDR3, the DNA is TGTGCCAGCAGCTTAAGGGAAGGGAATCAGCCCCAGCATTTT. Translating gives CASSLREGNQPQHF.